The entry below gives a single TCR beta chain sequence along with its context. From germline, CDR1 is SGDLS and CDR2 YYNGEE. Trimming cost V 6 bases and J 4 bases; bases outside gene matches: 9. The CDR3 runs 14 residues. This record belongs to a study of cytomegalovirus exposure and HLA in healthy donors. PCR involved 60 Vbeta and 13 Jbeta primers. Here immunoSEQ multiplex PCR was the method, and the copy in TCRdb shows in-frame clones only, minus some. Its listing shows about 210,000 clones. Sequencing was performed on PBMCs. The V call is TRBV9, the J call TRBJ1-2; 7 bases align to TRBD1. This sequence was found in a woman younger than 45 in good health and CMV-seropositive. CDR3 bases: TGTGCCAGCACCCCGGAAAGGGGGCGCTATGGCTACACCTTC. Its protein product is CASTPERGRYGYTF.